Each of the 13 T cell receptor beta chains below was sequenced from the same sample in a study of cytotoxic CD8 clonotypes in ibrutinib-treated CLL. Clones were sequenced by immunoSEQ multiplex PCR, and TCRdb holds only the in-frame ones, with some missing. Of 35,000 or so clones listed, about 64% were seen once; the top ten hold roughly 17%. The sequenced sample was PBMCs, obtained at disease progression, from a patient treated with ibrutinib. The receptors derive from a human donor with chronic lymphocytic leukemia.

The chain carries TRBV6-5 and TRBJ2-7; D is unclear. Trimming cost V 6 bases and J 2 bases, with 14 bases left between them. Germline CDR1 is MNHEY and CDR2 is SVGAGI. The CDR3 loop spans 14 amino acids. The CDR3 sequence: CASSPGDSTYEQYF. The CDR3 DNA reads as TGTGCCAGCAGCCCTGGGGATAGCACCTACGAGCAGTACTTC.

The chain links TRBV9 to TRBJ1-1; weak D call: TRBD1 (6 bases). This CDR3 spans 16 amino acids. The V end was cut by 0 bases, the J end by 1 base, with 13 bases between. From germline, CDR1 is SGDLS and CDR2 YYNGEE. The CDR3: CASSVEQGRGNTEAFF. CDR3 nucleotides: TGTGCCAGCAGCGTAGAGCAGGGCAGGGGGAACACTGAAGCTTTCTTT.

J is TRBJ1-2 and V is TRBV4-1; TRBD1 matches at 9 bases. This CDR3 has 15 amino acids. The germline V gene encodes CDR1 MGHRA and CDR2 YSYEKL. The junction had 9 bases not matched to a gene; V was cut back by 6 bases and J by 4 bases. CDR3 residues: CASRHFTGGGYGYTF. DNA for the CDR3: TGCGCCAGCAGACATTTTACAGGGGGCGGCTATGGCTACACCTTC.

The rearrangement joins TRBV2 to TRBJ2-2; weak D call: TRBD2 (6 bases). The CDR3 runs to 14 residues. Germline V gene lookup returns CDR1 SNHLY and CDR2 FYNNEI. V was cut by 6 bases and J by 9 bases, with 17 bases left in between. CDR3 protein: CASRGTYHRWELFF. CDR3 nucleotide sequence: TGTGCCAGCAGGGGGACTTACCACCGGTGGGAGCTGTTTTTT.

The chain employs TRBV5-1 and TRBJ2-6; possibly TRBD1 for D (6 bases). CDR1 and CDR2 (germline): SGHRS, YFSETQ. The CDR3 sequence is 13 residues long. Trimming took off 9 bases at V and 1 base at J, with 8 bases between the two ends. CDR3 sequence (DNA): TGCGCCACCGGACAGTCTGGGGCCAACGTCCTGACTTTC. This sequence encodes CATGQSGANVLTF.

This clone has a single count. The V call is TRBV15, the J call TRBJ2-7, with D possibly TRBD2 on 6 matching bases. V gave up 10 bases and J gave up 6 bases, with 28 bases separating them. The CDR3 has 16 amino acids. Germline V lookup: CDR1 LNHNV, CDR2 YYDKDF (reference sequence). DNA of the CDR3: TGTGCCATGCCGCTAGCGTGTTTTCTTCAGTTTCGCGAGCAGTACTTC. Translation gives CAMPLACFLQFREQYF.

The chain has TRBV29-1 and TRBJ2-5; 8 nucleotides agree with TRBD2. V was clipped by 3 bases and J by 5 bases; unmatched bases: 2. This CDR3 has 12 amino acids. Germline loops: CDR1 SQVTM, CDR2 ANQGSEA. This chain's CDR3 is CSVDSGVETQYF. As DNA, the CDR3 is TGCAGCGTTGATAGCGGGGTGGAGACCCAGTACTTC.

The chain uses TRBV19 and TRBJ1-2, with D maybe TRBD1 (5 bases). Trimming left V 5 bases short and J 8 bases short, with 18 bases between. CDR1 and CDR2 from the germline V gene are LNHDA and SQIVND (reference sequence). The CDR3 covers 14 residues. CDR3 sequence (DNA): TGTGCCAGTAGTTCCGCCGGCAGGGCTAACGGCTACACCTTC. Protein sequence: CASSSAGRANGYTF.

The V gene is TRBV12-2, the J gene TRBJ2-3. TRBV12-2 is a known pseudogene. The CDR3 is 17 amino acids. CDR3 bases: TGTGCAAGTCGCCAGAGGGGAGCTAGCAGGAGCACAGATACGCAGTATTTT. It translates to CASRQRGASRSTDTQYF.

The chain recombines TRBV7-9 with TRBJ2-3; no firm D call. The V and J ends lost 3 bases and 2 bases respectively, with 18 bases between them. This CDR3 region has 17 residues. The germline V gene encodes CDR1 SEHNR and CDR2 FQNEAQ (reference sequence). CDR3 loop: CASSLGRASLDTDTQYF. The CDR3 bases are TGTGCCAGCAGCTTGGGAAGGGCATCACTTGACACAGATACGCAGTATTTT.

Concerning this clone: Because it lacks the conserved phenylalanine or tryptophan at the end, this CDR3 is likely a read error. It is unclear where the CDR3 begins or ends on the DNA, so no DNA is shown, and the CDR3 is as TCRdb lists it. V is TRBV21-1 and J is TRBJ1-5; the table names TRBD1, a call not compared with the DNA. TRBV21-1 is assigned pseudogene status. The CDR3 sequence runs 11 residues, both termini included. CDR3: CASSPGGGQGS.

This chain connects TRBV9 to TRBJ2-1, with 8 bases aligning to TRBD2. Germline-derived CDR1 and CDR2 are SGDLS and YYNGEE. The V segment lost 2 bases and the J segment 3 bases; nucleotides outside the gene matches: 10. The CDR3 consists of 17 residues. The chain's CDR3 is CASSVGYGGADYNEQFF. The DNA of the CDR3 is TGTGCCAGCAGCGTTGGCTACGGGGGGGCCGACTACAATGAGCAGTTCTTC.

The rearrangement links TRBV2 to TRBJ2-5, with D perhaps being TRBD1 or TRBD2 (5 bases each). Germline V gene data show CDR1 as SNHLY and CDR2 as FYNNEI. V was clipped by 6 bases and J by 5 bases, with 16 bases between them. The CDR3 runs 14 residues. CDR3 sequence: CASSSGAAEETQYF. The CDR3 DNA reads as TGTGCCAGCAGCTCCGGGGCAGCCGAGGAGACCCAGTACTTC.